Sequencing of this TCR beta chain was carried out in a study of blood T cells in healthy people across ages. The people who gave samples were healthy Caucasians from Russia, aged roughly 6 to 100. This CDR3 comprises 13 residues. Trimming cost V 2 bases and J 10 bases, with 12 bases left between them. The germline CDR1 and CDR2 sequences are MGHDK and SYGVNS. A second 7 to 11 cycle PCR used barcoded and J-beta primers. Each CDR3 protein is one row after TCRdb ran MiXCR on the 5' RACE reads. Of 870,000 or so distinct CDR3 sequences listed, under 30% are singletons. This clonotype occurred many times. Its specificity is not known. Study-wide results and caveats: Long-lived donors had more naive CD4+ cells and higher diversity than aged donors.

Sequencing used blood. The receptor's source is a woman older than 75 in good health. V gene TRBV25-1 combines with J gene TRBJ2-4, with D possibly matching TRBD2 (5 bases). The DNA for the CDR3 is TGTGCCAGCAGTGAACACGCGGGTGGAATTCAGTACTTC. Translating gives CASSEHAGGIQYF.